This T cell receptor (beta chain) was found in a study of CD8 T cells in ankylosing spondylitis. Libraries for TCR beta were made by quantitative 5'-RACE with molecular barcodes. In TCRdb, the 5' RACE reads were re-called with MiXCR into one record per CDR3 protein. In the table there are around 27,000 distinct CDR3 sequences, over 2% of which are singletons. The germline V gene has CDR1 SGDLS and CDR2 YYNGEE. This CDR3 is 17 amino acids long. With 0 bases removed from V and 7 bases from J, the gap between germline ends came to 19 bases. This clonotype has at least ten counts. Its antigen remains unknown. Study findings and constraints: Disease-linked clones were CD8+ and relatively rare in peripheral blood.

The sequencing input was blood, either unsorted or a sorted T cell fraction (not recorded which). The sequence derives from a female donor with ankylosing spondylitis or in good health (not recorded which). The chain couples TRBV9 to TRBJ2-2; tentatively, D is TRBD1 or TRBD2 (5 bases each). The CDR3 loop reads CASSVGLVGTVGGELFF. The CDR3 nucleotides read TGTGCCAGCAGCGTAGGACTCGTAGGGACGGTGGGCGGGGAGCTGTTTTTT.